This TCR beta chain was identified in a study of blood T cell repertoires in COVID-19. TCRdb's copy holds only in-frame clones and misses some; the assay was immunoSEQ multiplex PCR. The sample includes about 480,000 clones, approximately 88% seen only once; the top ten take 7.5% to 9%. The receptor's source is a woman in her forties or fifties with COVID-19, enrolled during active disease. Sequenced material: peripheral blood.

Written as DNA, the CDR3 is TGTGCCAGCAGCCACACTAGCGGGGCTTATTTAGATACGCAGTATTTT. Translating gives CASSHTSGAYLDTQYF. V and J are TRBV7-3 and TRBJ2-3; 10 positions match TRBD2. Losses at the gene ends were 5 bases for V and 5 bases for J; bases not matched to a gene: 10. CDR3 length: 16 amino acids. The germline CDR1 and CDR2 sequences are SGHTA and FQGTGA.